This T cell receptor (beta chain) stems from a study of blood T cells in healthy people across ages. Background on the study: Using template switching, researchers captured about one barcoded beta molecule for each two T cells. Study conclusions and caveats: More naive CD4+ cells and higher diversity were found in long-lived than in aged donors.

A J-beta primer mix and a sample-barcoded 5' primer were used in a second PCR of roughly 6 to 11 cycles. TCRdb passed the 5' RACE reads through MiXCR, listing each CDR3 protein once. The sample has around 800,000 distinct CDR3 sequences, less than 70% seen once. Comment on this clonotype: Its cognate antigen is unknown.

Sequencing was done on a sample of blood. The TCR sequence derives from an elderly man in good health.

CDR3 region: CASSYEASYEQFF. The DNA for the CDR3 is TGTGCCAGCAGTTACGAAGCTTCCTATGAGCAGTTCTTC. This sequence joins TRBV6-6 and TRBJ2-1; D gene ambiguous. Germline V gives CDR1 MNHNY, CDR2 SVGAGI (reference sequence). CDR3 length: 13 residues. V was cut by 2 bases and J by 8 bases, with 10 bases left in between.